This TCR beta chain is drawn from a study of blood T cells in healthy people across ages (dated by TCRdb to the mid-2010s). General notes on the study: Template switching captured roughly one uniquely barcoded TCR beta cDNA molecule per two T cells in model experiments. Age-related changes in TCR beta repertoire diversity were measured in the study by deep sequencing normalized with unique cDNA molecular identifiers. Four age groups were formed from the donors: young (average approximately 16 years), middle-aged (around 40), aged (roughly 56) and long-lived (about 75). To avoid experimental bias, donors of different ages were spread randomly across the sequencing lanes. Two additional independent replicas of 1 million unique cDNA reads from the same blood draw were analyzed for two donors (one aged 18 to 30 and one aged 80 or older).

This clonotype was counted a few times. Its antigen is not yet known. The input lacks base qualities; no much larger clone sits a single base away. V is reduced by 4 bases and J by 2 bases, leaving a spacing of 15 bases between them. Reading from cysteine to phenylalanine, the CDR3 counts 14 amino acids. Only CDR3 DNA is held: 42 bases, read in frame from base 1. Sequences SQVTM (CDR1) and ANQGSEA (CDR2) are obtained from the germline V gene. The approximately 40 donors, aged about 6 to 100 years, were systemically healthy Caucasian individuals from Russia. Each donor gave about 10 milliliters of peripheral blood, drawn into EDTA-treated Vacutainer tubes. Ficoll-Paque density-gradient centrifugation was used to isolate PBMCs, with at least 6 million per sample. Total RNA, at least 6 micrograms per sample, was extracted from PBMCs with Trizol reagent. For every donor, flow cytometry on a PBMC aliquot measured the percentage of naive CD45RAhigh/CD27high T cells.

Broad study findings and their caveats: Donor CMV infection status was unknown, potentially confounding age-related changes in expanded clonotypes. Because profiling used bulk unsorted PBMCs, naive and antigen-experienced compartments could not be compared conclusively. A strong correlation was found between observed TCR beta diversity and the percentage of naive T cells measured by flow cytometry. The long-lived group showed more naive CD4+ T cells, fewer expanded clones and increased TCR diversity than the aged group, suggesting age selection. Observed TCR beta diversity per million T cells fell roughly linearly with age, and a significant reduction was already apparent by age around 44. Total diversity estimates from one million sequenced T cells were considered lower bounds and underestimates.

The library was obtained by 5' RACE. These reads were obtained on an Illumina HiSeq 2500. The second PCR ran for roughly 7 to 12 cycles and used a J-beta primer mix along with a sample-barcoded 5' primer. A template-switch 5' adaptor carrying 12 random nucleotides introduced a unique molecular identifier onto each TCR beta cDNA molecule. Each sample yielded at least 3 million CDR3-containing paired-end reads. First-strand cDNA was synthesized from all RNA with the Mint cDNA synthesis kit, primed by a TRBC-specific oligonucleotide. After uracil-DNA glycosylase treatment, a first 18-cycle PCR used universal primers M1SS and BC2_uni_R on all cDNA. The study's processing was this. Normalization of each sample was performed by random selection of 1 million high-quality reads, each carrying a distinct molecular identifier. Instead of being binned into consensus sequences, reads with shared molecular identifiers were discarded. CDR3 identification, clonotype clustering and error correction used MiTCR with a Q25 quality threshold and the strictest error-elimination algorithm. A nonparametric unseen species model using Euler transformation provided a lower-bound estimate of total TCR beta diversity. Using fastp at Q25 and MiXCR, TCRdb reprocessed the public reads and kept productive beta chains. CDR3 protein duplicates are merged, each entry listing the most common genes and DNA. TCRdb's processing, not the study's, gives the V and J calls here. This sample is represented by about 1.4 million distinct CDR3 sequences; 59% of them were singletons. The leading ten clones occupy approximately 7% of the sample.

Specimen: blood. The chain is encoded by TRBV29-1 joined to TRBJ2-7; the D gene identity is not certain. This TCR was recovered from a man aged 18 to 35 in good health. The sequenced DNA is TGCAGCGTTGCCTTCCCAGTCAGACCCTACGAGCAGTACTTC. This translates into CSVAFPVRPYEQYF.